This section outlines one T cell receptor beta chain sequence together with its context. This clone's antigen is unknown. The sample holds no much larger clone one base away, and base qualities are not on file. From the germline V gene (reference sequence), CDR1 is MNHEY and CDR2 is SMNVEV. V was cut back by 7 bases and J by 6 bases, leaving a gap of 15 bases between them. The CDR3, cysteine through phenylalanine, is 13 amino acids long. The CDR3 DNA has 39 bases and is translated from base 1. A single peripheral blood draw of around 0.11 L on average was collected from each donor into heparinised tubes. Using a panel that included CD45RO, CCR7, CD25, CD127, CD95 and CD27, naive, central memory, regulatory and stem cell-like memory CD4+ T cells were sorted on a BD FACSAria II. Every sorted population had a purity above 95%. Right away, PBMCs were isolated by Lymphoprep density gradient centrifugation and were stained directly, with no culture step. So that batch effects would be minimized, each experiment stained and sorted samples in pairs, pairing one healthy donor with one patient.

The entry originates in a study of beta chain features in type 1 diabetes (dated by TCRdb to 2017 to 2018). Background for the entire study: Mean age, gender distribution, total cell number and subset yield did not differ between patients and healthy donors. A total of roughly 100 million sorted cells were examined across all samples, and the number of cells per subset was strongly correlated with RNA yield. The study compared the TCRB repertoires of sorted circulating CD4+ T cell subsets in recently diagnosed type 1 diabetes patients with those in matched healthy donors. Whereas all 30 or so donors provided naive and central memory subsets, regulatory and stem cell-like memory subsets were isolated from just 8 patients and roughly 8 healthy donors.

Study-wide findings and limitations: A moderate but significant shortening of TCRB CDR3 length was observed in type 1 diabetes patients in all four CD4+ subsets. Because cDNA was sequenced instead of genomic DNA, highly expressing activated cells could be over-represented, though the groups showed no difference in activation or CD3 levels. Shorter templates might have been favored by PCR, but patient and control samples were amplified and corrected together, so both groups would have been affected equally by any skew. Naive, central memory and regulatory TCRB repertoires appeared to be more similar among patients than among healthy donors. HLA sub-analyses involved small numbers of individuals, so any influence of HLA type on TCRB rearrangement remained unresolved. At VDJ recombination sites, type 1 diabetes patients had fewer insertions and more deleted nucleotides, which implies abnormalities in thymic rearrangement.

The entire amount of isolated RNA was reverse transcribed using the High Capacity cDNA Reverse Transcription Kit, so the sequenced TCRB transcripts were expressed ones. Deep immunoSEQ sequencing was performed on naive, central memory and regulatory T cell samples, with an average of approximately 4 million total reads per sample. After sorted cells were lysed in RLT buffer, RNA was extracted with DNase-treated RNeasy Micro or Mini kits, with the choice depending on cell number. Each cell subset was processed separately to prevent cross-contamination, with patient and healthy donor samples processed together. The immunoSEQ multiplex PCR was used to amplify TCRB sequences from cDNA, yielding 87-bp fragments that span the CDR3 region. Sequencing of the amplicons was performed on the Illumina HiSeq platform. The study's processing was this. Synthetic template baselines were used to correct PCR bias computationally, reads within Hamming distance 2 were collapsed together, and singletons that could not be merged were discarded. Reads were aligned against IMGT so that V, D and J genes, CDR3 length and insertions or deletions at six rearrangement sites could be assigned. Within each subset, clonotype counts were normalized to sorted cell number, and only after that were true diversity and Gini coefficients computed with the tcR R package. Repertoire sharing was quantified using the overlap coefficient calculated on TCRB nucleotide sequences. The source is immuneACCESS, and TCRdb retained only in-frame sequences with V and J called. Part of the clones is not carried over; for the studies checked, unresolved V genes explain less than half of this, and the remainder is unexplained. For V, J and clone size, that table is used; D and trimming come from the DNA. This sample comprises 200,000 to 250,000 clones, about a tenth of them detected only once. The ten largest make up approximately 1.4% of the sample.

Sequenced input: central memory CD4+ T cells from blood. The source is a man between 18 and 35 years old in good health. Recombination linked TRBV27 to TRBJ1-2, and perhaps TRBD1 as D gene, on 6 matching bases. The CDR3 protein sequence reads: CASTQRGSDGYTF. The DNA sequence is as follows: TGTGCCAGCACCCAAAGGGGGAGCGATGGCTACACCTTC.